Each of the 9 T cell receptor beta chains below was sequenced from the same sample in a study of shared clonotypes between healthy human individuals. Here immunoSEQ multiplex PCR was the method, and the copy in TCRdb shows in-frame clones only, minus some. The data hold 2 million to 2.5 million clones, with 80% to 95% observed a single time. Input material: naive CD4+ T cells from PBMCs. The subset is: CD45RA+ positively selected. These receptors were collected from a young man in good health. Some clones in this sample may be carry-over from other donors' samples.

The genes are TRBV5-1 and TRBJ1-4; D remains ambiguous. Trimming shortened V by 0 bases and J by 2 bases, and 11 bases separated the two germline ends. Germline V CDR1 and CDR2: SGHRS, YFSETQ. The CDR3 runs 16 residues. The CDR3 spells CASSLVPKRTNEKLFF. CDR3 nucleotides: TGCGCCAGCAGCTTGGTTCCCAAAAGGACTAATGAAAAACTGTTTTTT.

The rearrangement uses TRBV7-2 and TRBJ1-6, with D possibly TRBD1 on 5 matching bases. Trimming left V 1 base short and J 4 bases short, with 8 bases between. The germline V gene has CDR1 SGHTA and CDR2 FQGNSA. CDR3 length: 15 residues. The CDR3 here is CASSLVGHYNSPLHF. DNA of the CDR3: TGTGCCAGCAGCTTAGTCGGACATTATAATTCACCCCTCCACTTT. Full variable domain (missing parts from reference TRBV7-2 and TRBJ1-6): GAGVSQSPSNKVTEKGKDVELRCDPISGHTALYWYRQSLGQGLEFLIYFQGNSAPDKSGLPSDRFSAERTGGSVSTLTIQRTQQEDSAVYLCASSLVGHYNSPLHFGNGTRLTVT.

The chain is built from TRBV28 and TRBJ2-2; the D is unclear. This CDR3 comprises 15 residues. Germline V gives CDR1 MDHEN, CDR2 SYDVKM. V gave up 2 bases and J gave up 6 bases, with 13 bases separating them. This CDR3 reads CASSLAPGLSGELFF. DNA of the CDR3: TGTGCCAGCAGTTTAGCCCCCGGTCTCTCCGGGGAGCTGTTTTTT.

V usage is TRBV21-1 and J usage is TRBJ1-1; no DNA check was done on the table's D call, TRBD1. TRBV21-1 is labeled a pseudogene. The CDR3 is 18 amino acids. As DNA, the CDR3 is TGTGCCAGCAGCTCACGTGGGGACAGGGGCGGAGGGCAAGGGGAAGCTTTCTTT. Translating it yields CASSSRGDRGGGQGEAFF.

Comments on this clone: Other nucleotide sequences from this sample produce the same CDR3. This chain connects TRBV18 to TRBJ1-1, with unresolved D. The CDR3 runs 15 residues. V shed 0 bases and J shed 0 bases, with 8 bases lying between them. Germline lookup yields CDR1 KGHSH and CDR2 LQKENI. The CDR3 coding sequence is TGTGCCAGCTCACCACCGGGCAGCATGAACACTGAAGCTTTCTTT. Amino acids: CASSPPGSMNTEAFF.

V usage is TRBV4-3 and J usage is TRBJ2-2; 7 nucleotides agree with TRBD1. Trimming removed 0 bases from V and 3 bases from J; junction bases left unmatched: 7. This CDR3 region has 17 residues. Per the germline V gene, CDR1 is LGHNA and CDR2 is YSLEER. In DNA form, the CDR3 reads TGCGCCAGCAGCCAAGATAGGGGGCGCAAGGACACCGGGGAGCTGTTTTTT. This gives the protein CASSQDRGRKDTGELFF.

This chain uses TRBV11-2 with TRBJ2-4, with TRBD2 identical over 13 bases. The length of the CDR3 is 18 residues. CDR1 and CDR2 from the germline V gene are SGHAT and FQNNGV. Trimming took 5 bases from V and 1 from J; bases not matched to a gene: 8. CDR3 in DNA: TGTGCCAGCAGCCGGACTAGCGGGAGCGGTGGGGCCAAAAACATTCAGTACTTC. Protein sequence: CASSRTSGSGGAKNIQYF.

This clone was seen just once. The chain is built from TRBV11-2 and TRBJ2-1; D could derive from TRBD1 or TRBD2 (6 bases each). This CDR3 has 16 amino acids. The germline CDR1 and CDR2 sequences are SGHAT and FQNNGV. Trimming removed 5 bases at V and 9 bases at J, with 23 bases between. CDR3: CASSPSRGRGGIEQFF. CDR3 nucleotide sequence: TGTGCCAGCAGCCCGTCAAGAGGGAGAGGGGGGATTGAGCAGTTCTTC.

This rearrangement joins TRBV4-1 to TRBJ2-5, with D possibly TRBD2 on 6 matching bases. Near its end, the DNA agrees better with TRBJ2-7, so the J call may be wrong. The germline CDR1 and CDR2 sequences are MGHRA and YSYEKL. This CDR3 comprises 17 residues. CDR3 loop: CASSLGLKLAESYEQYF. The CDR3 DNA reads as TGCGCCAGCAGCCTTGGGTTGAAGTTAGCGGAATCCTACGAGCAGTACTTC.